The source of this T cell receptor beta chain is a study of CD8 T cells in Susac syndrome. Reverse transcription of 0.5 to 1 ug RNA used random hexamers. MiXCR, applied by TCRdb to the immunoSEQ multiplex PCR reads, yields one record per CDR3 protein. The profile covers about 430,000 distinct CDR3 sequences, with 75% to 90% appearing a single time and about 0.12% taken by the ten largest. Germline loops: CDR1 DFQATT, CDR2 SNEGSKA (reference sequence). The CDR3 contains 12 residues. V was cut by 0 bases and J by 2 bases, with 5 bases left in between. This clonotype was seen more than once but under ten times.

This sequence joins TRBV20-1 and TRBJ2-7; unclear D gene. The material sequenced was CD8+ T cells from PBMCs. The TCR originated in a human donor with multiple sclerosis. DNA for the CDR3: TGCAGTGCTAGAGATGGGGCCTACGAGCAGTACTTC. It yields the protein CSARDGAYEQYF.